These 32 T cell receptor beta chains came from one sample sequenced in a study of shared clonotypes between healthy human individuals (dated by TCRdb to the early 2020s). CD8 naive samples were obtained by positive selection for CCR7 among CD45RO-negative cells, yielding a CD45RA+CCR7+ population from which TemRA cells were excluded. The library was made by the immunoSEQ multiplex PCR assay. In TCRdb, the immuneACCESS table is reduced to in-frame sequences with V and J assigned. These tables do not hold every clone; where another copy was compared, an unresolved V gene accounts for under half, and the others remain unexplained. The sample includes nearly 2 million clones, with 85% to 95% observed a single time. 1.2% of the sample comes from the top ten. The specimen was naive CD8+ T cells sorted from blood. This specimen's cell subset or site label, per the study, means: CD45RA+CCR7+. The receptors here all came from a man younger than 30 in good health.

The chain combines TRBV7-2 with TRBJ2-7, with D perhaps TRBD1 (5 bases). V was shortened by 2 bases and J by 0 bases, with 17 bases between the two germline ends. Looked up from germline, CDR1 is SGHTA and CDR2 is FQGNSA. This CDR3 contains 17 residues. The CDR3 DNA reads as TGTGCCAGCAGCTTATGGTCCGACAGTCTAAGCTCCTACGAGCAGTACTTC. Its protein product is CASSLWSDSLSSYEQYF.

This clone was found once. CDR3 coding DNA: TGCGCCAGCAGCGCCGGCACGCAGGATGGAAACACCATATATTTT. Its translation is CASSAGTQDGNTIYF. This chain joins TRBV4-1 and TRBJ1-3; the D is unclear. The CDR3 is made up of 15 amino acids. V was shortened by 5 bases and J by 3 bases, with 14 bases between the two germline ends. CDR1 is MGHRA, CDR2 YSYEKL, per germline.

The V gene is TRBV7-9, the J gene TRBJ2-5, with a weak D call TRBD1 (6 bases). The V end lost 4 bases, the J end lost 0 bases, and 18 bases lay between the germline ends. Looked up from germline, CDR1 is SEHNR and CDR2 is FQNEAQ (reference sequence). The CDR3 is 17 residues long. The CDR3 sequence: CASSSEFGTLYQETQYF. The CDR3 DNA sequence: TGTGCCAGCAGCTCGGAATTCGGGACACTCTACCAAGAGACCCAGTACTTC. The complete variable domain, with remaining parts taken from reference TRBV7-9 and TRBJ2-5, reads DTGVSQNPRHKITKRGQNVTFRCDPISEHNRLYWYRQTLGQGPEFLTYFQNEAQLEKSRLLSDRFSAERPKGSFSTLEIQRTEQGDSAMYLCASSSEFGTLYQETQYFGPGTRLLVL.

The CDR3 sequence: CATSHNIAGGHHEQYF. Written as DNA, the CDR3 is TGTGCCACCAGCCATAATATAGCGGGAGGGCACCACGAGCAGTACTTC. The rearrangement joins TRBV15 to TRBJ2-7, with 11 nucleotides matching TRBD2. There are 16 residues in the CDR3. Germline assignment: CDR1 LNHNV and CDR2 YYDKDF (reference sequence). V was clipped by 5 bases and J by 5 bases; unmatched bases: 11.

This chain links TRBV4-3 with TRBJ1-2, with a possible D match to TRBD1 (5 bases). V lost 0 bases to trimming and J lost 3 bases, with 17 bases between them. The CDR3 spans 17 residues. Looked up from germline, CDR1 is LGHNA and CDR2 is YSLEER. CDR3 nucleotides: TGCGCCAGCAGCCAAGAGACCGGGGGTGTCCCCCACTATGGCTACACCTTC. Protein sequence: CASSQETGGVPHYGYTF.

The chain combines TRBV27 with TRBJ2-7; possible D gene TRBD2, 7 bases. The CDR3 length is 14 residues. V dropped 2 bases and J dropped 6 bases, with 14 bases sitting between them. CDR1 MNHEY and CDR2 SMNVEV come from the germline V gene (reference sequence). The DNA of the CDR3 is TGTGCCAGCAGTTTAGGGGGGGCCTGGGGCGAGCAGTACTTC. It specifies CASSLGGAWGEQYF.

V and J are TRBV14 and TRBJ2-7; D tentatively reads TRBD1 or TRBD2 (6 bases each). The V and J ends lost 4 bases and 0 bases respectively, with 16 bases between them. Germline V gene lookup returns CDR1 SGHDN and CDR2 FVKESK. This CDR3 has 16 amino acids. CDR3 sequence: CASSPGAWRGSYEQYF. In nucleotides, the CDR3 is TGTGCCAGCAGCCCAGGGGCGTGGAGGGGCTCCTACGAGCAGTACTTC.

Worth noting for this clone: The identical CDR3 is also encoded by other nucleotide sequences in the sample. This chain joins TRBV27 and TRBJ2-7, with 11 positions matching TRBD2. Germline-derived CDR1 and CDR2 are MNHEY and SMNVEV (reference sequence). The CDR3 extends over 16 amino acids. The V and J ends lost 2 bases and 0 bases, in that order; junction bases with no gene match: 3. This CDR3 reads CASSLLAGGSSYEQYF. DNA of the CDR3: TGTGCCAGCAGTTTACTAGCGGGGGGAAGCTCCTACGAGCAGTACTTC.

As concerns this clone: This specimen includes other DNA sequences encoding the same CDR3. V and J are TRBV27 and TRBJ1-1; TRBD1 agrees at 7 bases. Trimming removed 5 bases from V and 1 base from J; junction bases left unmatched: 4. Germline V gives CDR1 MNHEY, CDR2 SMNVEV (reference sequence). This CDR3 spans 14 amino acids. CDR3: CASSLRQGNTEAFF. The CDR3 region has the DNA TGTGCCAGCAGTCTAAGACAGGGGAACACTGAAGCTTTCTTT.

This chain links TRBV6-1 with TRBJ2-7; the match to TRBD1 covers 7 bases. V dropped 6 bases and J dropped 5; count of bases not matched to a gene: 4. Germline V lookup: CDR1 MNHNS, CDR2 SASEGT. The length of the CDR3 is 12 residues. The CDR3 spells CASRTGFNEQYF. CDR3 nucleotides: TGTGCCAGCAGGACAGGGTTTAACGAGCAGTACTTC.

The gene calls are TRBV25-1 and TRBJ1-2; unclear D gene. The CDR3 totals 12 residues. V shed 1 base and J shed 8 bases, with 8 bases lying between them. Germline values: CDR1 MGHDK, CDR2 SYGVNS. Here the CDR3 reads CASSEFNEGYTF. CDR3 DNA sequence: TGTGCCAGCAGTGAATTTAACGAGGGCTACACCTTC.

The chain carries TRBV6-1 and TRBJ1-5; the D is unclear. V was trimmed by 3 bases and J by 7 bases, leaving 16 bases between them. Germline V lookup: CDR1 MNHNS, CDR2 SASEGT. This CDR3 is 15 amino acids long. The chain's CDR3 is CASSEEGLGIQPQHF. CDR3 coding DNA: TGTGCCAGCAGTGAGGAGGGCCTCGGGATCCAGCCCCAGCATTTT.

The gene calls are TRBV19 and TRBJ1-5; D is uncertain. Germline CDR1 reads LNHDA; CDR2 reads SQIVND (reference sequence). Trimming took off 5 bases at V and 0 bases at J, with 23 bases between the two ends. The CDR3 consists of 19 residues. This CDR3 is CASSPQAAISFYSNQPQHF. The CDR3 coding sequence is TGTGCCAGTAGTCCTCAGGCAGCAATAAGTTTTTATAGCAATCAGCCCCAGCATTTT.

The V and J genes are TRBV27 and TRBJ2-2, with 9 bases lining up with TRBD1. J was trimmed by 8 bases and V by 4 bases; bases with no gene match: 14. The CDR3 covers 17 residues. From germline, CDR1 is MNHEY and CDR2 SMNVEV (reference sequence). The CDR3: CASSWAGNRGRLGELFF. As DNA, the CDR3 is TGTGCCAGCAGTTGGGCGGGAAACAGGGGGCGCTTGGGGGAGCTGTTTTTT.

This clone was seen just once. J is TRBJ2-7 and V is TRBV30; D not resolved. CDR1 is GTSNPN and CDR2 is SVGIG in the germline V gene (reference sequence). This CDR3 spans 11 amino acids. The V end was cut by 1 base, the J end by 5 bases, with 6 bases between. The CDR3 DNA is TGTGCCTGGAGTGAACGTAACGAGCAGTACTTC. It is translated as CAWSERNEQYF.

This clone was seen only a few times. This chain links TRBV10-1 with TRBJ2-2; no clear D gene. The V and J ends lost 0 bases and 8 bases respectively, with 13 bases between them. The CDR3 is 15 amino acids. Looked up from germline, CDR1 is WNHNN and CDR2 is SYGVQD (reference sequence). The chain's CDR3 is CASSESTSSSGELFF. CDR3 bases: TGCGCCAGCAGTGAGTCAACGTCCTCGTCGGGGGAGCTGTTTTTT.

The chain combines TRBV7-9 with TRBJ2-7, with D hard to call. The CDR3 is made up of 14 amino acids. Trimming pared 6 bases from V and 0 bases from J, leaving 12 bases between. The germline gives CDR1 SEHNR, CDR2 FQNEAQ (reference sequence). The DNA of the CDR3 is TGTGCCAGCAGTTCACAGATTAACTCCTACGAGCAGTACTTC. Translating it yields CASSSQINSYEQYF.

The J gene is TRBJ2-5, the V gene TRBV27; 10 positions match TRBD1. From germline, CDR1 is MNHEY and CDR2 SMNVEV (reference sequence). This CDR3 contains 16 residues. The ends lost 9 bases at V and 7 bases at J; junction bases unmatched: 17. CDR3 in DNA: TGTGCCAGAAGACCGGGACAGGGGATATTCGAAAGGACCCAGTACTTC. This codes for CARRPGQGIFERTQYF.

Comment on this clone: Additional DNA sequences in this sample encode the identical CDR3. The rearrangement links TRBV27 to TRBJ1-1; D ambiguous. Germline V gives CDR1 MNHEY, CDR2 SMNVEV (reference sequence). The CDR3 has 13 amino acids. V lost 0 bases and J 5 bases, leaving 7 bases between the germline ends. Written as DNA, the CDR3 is TGTGCCAGCAGTTTATCCGGTGGAACTGAAGCTTTCTTT. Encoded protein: CASSLSGGTEAFF.

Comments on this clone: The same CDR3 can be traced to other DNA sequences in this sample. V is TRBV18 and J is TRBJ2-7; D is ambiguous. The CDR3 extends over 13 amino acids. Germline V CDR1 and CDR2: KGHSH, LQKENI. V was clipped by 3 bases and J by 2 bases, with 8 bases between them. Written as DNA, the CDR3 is TGTGCCAGCTCACCCCCTGGCCCCTACGAGCAGTACTTC. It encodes CASSPPGPYEQYF.

In nucleotides, the CDR3 is TGTGCCACCGCGGGGACGATGAGCAATCAGCCCCAGCATTTT. Protein sequence: CATAGTMSNQPQHF. The chain joins TRBV27 to TRBJ1-5; possible D gene TRBD1, 5 bases. This CDR3 has 14 residues. The germline CDR1 and CDR2 sequences are MNHEY and SMNVEV (reference sequence). V shed 10 bases and J shed 1 base, with 14 bases lying between them.

The CDR3 region has the DNA TGTGCCAGCAGCCCGACCGGGACTAGCGGATACAATGAGCAGTTCTTC. It specifies CASSPTGTSGYNEQFF. V is TRBV7-8 and J is TRBJ2-1, with 11 bases fitting TRBD2. The CDR3 is 16 amino acids. J was trimmed by 4 bases and V by 5 bases; bases with no gene match: 7. In germline, CDR1 is SGHVS, CDR2 FQNEAQ.

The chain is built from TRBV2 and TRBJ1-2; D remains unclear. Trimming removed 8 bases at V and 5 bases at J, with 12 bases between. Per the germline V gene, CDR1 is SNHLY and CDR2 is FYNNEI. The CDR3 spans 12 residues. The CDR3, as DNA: TGTGCCAGCCCCTTGAGGGAGTATGGCTACACCTTC. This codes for CASPLREYGYTF.

This CDR3 reads CSVDGLADPSTDTQYF. The CDR3 DNA is TGCAGCGTTGACGGACTAGCGGATCCGAGCACAGATACGCAGTATTTT. The gene calls are TRBV29-1 and TRBJ2-3, with 10 nucleotides matching TRBD2. V lost 3 bases, J lost 0 bases, and 6 bases stayed unmatched. The CDR3 has 16 amino acids. Germline assignment: CDR1 SQVTM and CDR2 ANQGSEA.

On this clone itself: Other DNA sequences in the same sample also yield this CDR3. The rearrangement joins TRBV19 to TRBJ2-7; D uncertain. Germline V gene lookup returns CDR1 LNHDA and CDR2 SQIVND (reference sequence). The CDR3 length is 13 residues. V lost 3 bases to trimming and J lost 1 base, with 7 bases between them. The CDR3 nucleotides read TGTGCCAGTAGTATCCCTGGATCCTACGAGCAGTACTTC. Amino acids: CASSIPGSYEQYF.

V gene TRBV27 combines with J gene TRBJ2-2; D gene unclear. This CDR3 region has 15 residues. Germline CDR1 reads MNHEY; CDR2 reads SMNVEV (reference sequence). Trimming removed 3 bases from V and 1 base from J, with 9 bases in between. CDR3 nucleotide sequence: TGTGCCAGCAGTTTCTGGGCTTGGAACACCGGGGAGCTGTTTTTT. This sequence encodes CASSFWAWNTGELFF.

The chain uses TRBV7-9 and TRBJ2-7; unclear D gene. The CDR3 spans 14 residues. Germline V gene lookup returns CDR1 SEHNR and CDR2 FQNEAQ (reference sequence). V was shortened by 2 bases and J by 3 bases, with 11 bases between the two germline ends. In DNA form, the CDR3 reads TGTGCCAGCAGCTTATCCTCCAACAACTACGAGCAGTACTTC. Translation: CASSLSSNNYEQYF.

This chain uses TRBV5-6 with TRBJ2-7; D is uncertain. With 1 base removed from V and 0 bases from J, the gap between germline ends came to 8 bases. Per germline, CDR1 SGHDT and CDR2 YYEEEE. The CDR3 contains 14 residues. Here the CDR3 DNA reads TGTGCCAGCAGCTTGCCGACACCCTCCTACGAGCAGTACTTC. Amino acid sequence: CASSLPTPSYEQYF.

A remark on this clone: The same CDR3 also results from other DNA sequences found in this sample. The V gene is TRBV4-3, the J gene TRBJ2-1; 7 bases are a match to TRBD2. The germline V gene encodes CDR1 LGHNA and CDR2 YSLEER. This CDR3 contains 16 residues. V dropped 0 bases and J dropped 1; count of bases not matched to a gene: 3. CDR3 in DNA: TGCGCCAGCAGCCAAGACCGCGGGAGATCCTACAATGAGCAGTTCTTC. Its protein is CASSQDRGRSYNEQFF.

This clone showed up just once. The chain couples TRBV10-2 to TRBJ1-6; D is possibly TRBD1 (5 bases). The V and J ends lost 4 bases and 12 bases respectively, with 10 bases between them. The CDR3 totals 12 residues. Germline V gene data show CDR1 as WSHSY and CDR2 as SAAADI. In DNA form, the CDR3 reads TGCGCCAGCAGTGGTGGGGCTGGACCCCTCCACTTT. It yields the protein CASSGGAGPLHF.

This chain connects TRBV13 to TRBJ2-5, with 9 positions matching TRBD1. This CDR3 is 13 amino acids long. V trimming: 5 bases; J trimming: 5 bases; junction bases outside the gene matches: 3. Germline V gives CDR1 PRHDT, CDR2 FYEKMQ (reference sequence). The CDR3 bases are TGTGCCAGCAGCCCAGGACAGGGGGAGACCCAGTACTTC. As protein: CASSPGQGETQYF.

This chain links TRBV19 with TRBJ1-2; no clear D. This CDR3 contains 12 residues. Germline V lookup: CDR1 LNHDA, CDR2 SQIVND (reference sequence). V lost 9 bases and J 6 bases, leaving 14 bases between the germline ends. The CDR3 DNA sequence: TGTGCCAGCTTAGGGCAGAGTGATGGCTACACCTTC. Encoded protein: CASLGQSDGYTF. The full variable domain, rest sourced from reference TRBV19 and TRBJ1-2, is DGGITQSPKYLFRKEGQNVTLSCEQNLNHDAMYWYRQDPGQGLRLIYYSQIVNDFQKGDIAEGYSVSREKKESFPLTVTSAQKNPTAFYLCASLGQSDGYTFGSGTRLTVV.